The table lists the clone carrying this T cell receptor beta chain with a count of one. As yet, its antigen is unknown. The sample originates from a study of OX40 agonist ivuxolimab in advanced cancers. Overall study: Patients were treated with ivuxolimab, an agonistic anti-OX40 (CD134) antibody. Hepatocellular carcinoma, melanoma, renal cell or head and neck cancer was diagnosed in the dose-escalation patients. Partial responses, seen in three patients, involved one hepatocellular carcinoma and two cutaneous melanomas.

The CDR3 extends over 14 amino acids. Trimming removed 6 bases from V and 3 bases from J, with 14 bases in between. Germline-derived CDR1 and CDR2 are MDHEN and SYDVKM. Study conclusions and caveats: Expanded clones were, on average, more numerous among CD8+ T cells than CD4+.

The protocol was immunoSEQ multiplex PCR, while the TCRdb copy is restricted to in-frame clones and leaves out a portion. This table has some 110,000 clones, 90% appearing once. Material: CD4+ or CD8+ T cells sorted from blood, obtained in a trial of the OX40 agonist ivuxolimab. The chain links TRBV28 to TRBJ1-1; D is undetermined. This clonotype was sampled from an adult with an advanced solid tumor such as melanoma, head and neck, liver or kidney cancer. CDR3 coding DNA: TGTGCCAGCAGCCCGAGAGGGCCGCACACTGAAGCTTTCTTT. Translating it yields CASSPRGPHTEAFF.